This T cell receptor beta chain is drawn from a study of blood T cell repertoires in COVID-19. Study-wide background: Both acute and convalescent COVID-19 samples were obtained from the United States, Italy and Spain. In each case, the material was cDNA or gDNA derived from T cells, B-cell-depleted T cells, or PBMCs.

V was clipped by 6 bases and J by 3 bases, with 14 bases between them. CDR3 length equals 14 residues. Looked up from germline, CDR1 is MNHEY and CDR2 is SVGAGI. Per the authors' pipeline: Nucleated cell number was recorded as an estimate derived from reference gene primer amplification. Method: immunoSEQ multiplex PCR; TCRdb's copy keeps in-frame clones and lacks some. For V, J and clone size, that table is used; D and trimming come from the DNA. The sample lists more than 85,000 clones; 60% to 80% were seen once. V usage is TRBV6-5 and J usage is TRBJ1-1; weak D call: TRBD1 (6 bases). The receptor was isolated from a woman aged 50 to 60 with acute or convalescent COVID-19. The sequenced sample was peripheral blood. This chain's CDR3 is CASSWDNSYTEAFF. The CDR3 nucleotides read TGTGCCAGCAGCTGGGACAATTCGTACACTGAAGCTTTCTTT.